This T cell receptor (beta chain) appears in the sequencing data of a study of shared clonotypes between healthy human individuals. Study background: Sampling drew on donors who were two women and a few men aged 18 to 49. Overall study findings and caveats: Researchers found naive subsets generally carried larger estimated richness than memory subsets. Relative to their counterparts shared across all four donors, non-shared clonotypes exhibited diminished generation probabilities.

The authors' processing: Because ImmunoSEQ provided only junction sequences with no quality scores, the filtering differed. Assay used: immunoSEQ multiplex PCR; TCRdb lists only in-frame clones, some missing. The V and J calls and clone size were taken over from that table, and D and trimming were inferred from the DNA. The sample shows 2 million to 2.5 million clones, 93% of them seen only once. With regard to this clone: What it recognizes is unknown.

The germline gives CDR1 MGHRA, CDR2 YSYEKL. CDR3 length equals 15 residues. With 4 bases removed from V and 3 bases from J, the gap between germline ends came to 15 bases. The sample consisted of naive CD4+ T cells from PBMCs. The subset denotes: CD45RA+ positively selected. The TCR originated in a man between 18 and 29 years old in good health. Some clones in this sample may be carry-over from other donors' samples. V gene TRBV4-1 combines with J gene TRBJ1-2, with D perhaps matching TRBD1 (6 bases). In nucleotides, the CDR3 is TGCGCCAGCAGCCCCGTTGGCAGGGGCGACTATGGCTACACCTTC. It yields the protein CASSPVGRGDYGYTF.